A single sample gave rise to the 15 T cell receptor beta chains below, sequenced in a study of blood T cell repertoires in COVID-19. Libraries were prepared by immunoSEQ multiplex PCR; TCRdb keeps only in-frame clonotypes and omits some of them. The repertoire consists of approximately 290,000 clones, with roughly 90% occurring once and the leading ten covering around 12%. The sequenced sample consisted of peripheral blood. Receptors were obtained from a woman in her sixties with acute or convalescent COVID-19.

This chain joins TRBV4-1 and TRBJ1-2; 8 bases line up with TRBD1. The CDR3 contains 19 residues. Trimming cost V 3 bases and J 5 bases; bases outside gene matches: 20. The V gene's germline CDR1 is MGHRA and CDR2 YSYEKL. CDR3 DNA: TGCGCCAGCAGCCAGAGCTCGGTGGGGACAGGCCTTCGGATTTATGGCTACACCTTC. This sequence encodes CASSQSSVGTGLRIYGYTF.

This clone showed up just once. This chain joins TRBV6-2 or TRBV6-3 and TRBJ1-5, with D possibly being TRBD1 (5 bases). CDR3 size: 14 residues. V was cut by 0 bases and J by 4 bases, with 7 bases left in between. Per the germline V gene, CDR1 is MNHEY and CDR2 is SVGEGT. DNA of the CDR3: TGTGCCAGCAGTTACTCGACAGCTAATCAGCCCCAGCATTTT. This translates into CASSYSTANQPQHF.

The V call is TRBV4-1, the J call TRBJ1-1, with 7 bases lining up with TRBD1. V lost 4 bases, J lost 7 bases, and 12 bases stayed unmatched. The germline gives CDR1 MGHRA, CDR2 YSYEKL. The CDR3 runs to 15 residues. DNA for the CDR3: TGCGCCAGCAGCCCGTATTCAGGGGGTGTGGATGAAGCTTTCTTT. Translated, it gives CASSPYSGGVDEAFF.

The chain couples TRBV2 to TRBJ1-2; no definite D call. The CDR3 length is 12 residues. The germline V gene has CDR1 SNHLY and CDR2 FYNNEI. V lost 5 bases, J lost 6 bases, and 10 bases lay in between. The CDR3 DNA sequence: TGTGCCAGCAGTAAAGAGACAAATGGCTACACCTTC. Protein sequence: CASSKETNGYTF.

J is TRBJ1-1 and V is TRBV27; the match to TRBD1 covers 8 bases. The CDR3 sequence is 14 residues long. Losses at the gene ends were 2 bases for V and 4 bases for J; bases not matched to a gene: 3. Per germline, CDR1 MNHEY and CDR2 SMNVEV (reference sequence). The CDR3 is CASSLGGTGTEAFF. Written as DNA, the CDR3 is TGTGCCAGCAGTTTAGGGGGGACAGGCACTGAAGCTTTCTTT.

The rearrangement links TRBV4-1 to TRBJ1-1, with D possibly matching TRBD1 (6 bases). V was pared by 4 bases and J by 4 bases, with 13 bases between. The germline V gene has CDR1 MGHRA and CDR2 YSYEKL. There are 14 residues in the CDR3. As DNA, the CDR3 is TGCGCCAGCAGCCCCTACAGGGTAACCACTGAAGCTTTCTTT. It translates to CASSPYRVTTEAFF.

CDR3 region: CASSVGTSGSSSYNEQFF. CDR3 in DNA: TGTGCCAGCAGCGTTGGTACTAGCGGGTCCTCCTCCTACAATGAGCAGTTCTTC. The rearrangement joins TRBV9 to TRBJ2-1; 9 bases are shared with TRBD2. The length of the CDR3 is 18 residues. With V trimmed by 2 bases and J by 0 bases, 9 bases remained unmatched. Germline V gene lookup returns CDR1 SGDLS and CDR2 YYNGEE.

J is TRBJ2-2 and V is TRBV5-6; weak D call: TRBD1 (5 bases). Germline lookup yields CDR1 SGHDT and CDR2 YYEEEE. V was pared by 4 bases and J by 3 bases, with 10 bases between. CDR3 length: 14 residues. Written as DNA, the CDR3 is TGTGCCAGCAGCCTCAGGGTAGACACCGGGGAGCTGTTTTTT. Translated, it gives CASSLRVDTGELFF.

V usage is TRBV27 and J usage is TRBJ2-5; possible D gene TRBD2, 6 bases. Germline assignment: CDR1 MNHEY and CDR2 SMNVEV (reference sequence). V was clipped by 3 bases and J by 5 bases, with 13 bases between them. The CDR3 covers 14 residues. The CDR3 DNA reads TGTGCCAGCAGTTTTCCTGGGCGGGGCGAGACCCAGTACTTC. Amino acid sequence: CASSFPGRGETQYF.

This chain uses TRBV28 with TRBJ2-1; TRBD2 aligns across 11 bases. This CDR3 is 16 amino acids long. The V gene's germline CDR1 is MDHEN and CDR2 SYDVKM. The V segment lost 6 bases and the J segment 7 bases; nucleotides outside the gene matches: 11. CDR3 nucleotides: TGTGCCAGCAGCCCAAGACGGCTAGCGGGAGGAAATGAGCAGTTCTTC. Its translation: CASSPRRLAGGNEQFF.

This chain uses TRBV7-3 with TRBJ2-3; the match to TRBD1 covers 9 bases. The V and J ends lost 4 bases and 0 bases, in that order; junction bases with no gene match: 14. Germline lookup yields CDR1 SGHTA and CDR2 FQGTGA. The CDR3 length is 19 residues. The CDR3 coding sequence is TGTGCCAGCAGCTCCCGGGGGGACAGGGCTCTCCGTAGCACAGATACGCAGTATTTT. Encoded protein: CASSSRGDRALRSTDTQYF.

This clone has just a few counts. The V and J genes are TRBV5-4 and TRBJ1-1; 8 nucleotides line up with TRBD1. V lost 5 bases, J lost 1 base, and 4 bases stayed unmatched. This CDR3 has 14 residues. Per germline, CDR1 SGHNT and CDR2 YYREEE (reference sequence). CDR3 sequence reads: CASRWGQANTEAFF. The CDR3 region has the DNA TGTGCCAGCAGATGGGGACAGGCGAACACTGAAGCTTTCTTT.

This chain connects TRBV19 to TRBJ2-2; TRBD2 aligns across 13 bases. This CDR3 has 20 residues. Germline V gene data show CDR1 as LNHDA and CDR2 as SQIVND (reference sequence). The ends lost 0 bases at V and 6 bases at J; junction bases unmatched: 13. The CDR3 DNA reads TGTGCCAGTAGTATAGATACTAGCGGGGGGGTAAATCTACGAGCCGGGGAGCTGTTTTTT. Encoded protein: CASSIDTSGGVNLRAGELFF.

This clone occurred once. J is TRBJ1-1 and V is TRBV5-4; 7 bases match TRBD1. J lost 1 base, V lost 5 bases, and 2 bases had no gene match. The CDR3 extends over 13 amino acids. CDR1 is SGHNT, CDR2 YYREEE, per germline (reference sequence). The CDR3 nucleotides read TGTGCCAGCAGTAGGACAGGGAACACTGAAGCTTTCTTT. Translating gives CASSRTGNTEAFF.

This chain links TRBV20-1 with TRBJ2-1, with D possibly being TRBD1 (6 bases). In germline, CDR1 is DFQATT, CDR2 SNEGSKA (reference sequence). V was clipped by 5 bases and J by 0 bases, with 17 bases between them. The CDR3 runs to 16 residues. DNA of the CDR3: TGCAGTGCTCGTGGGCAGGGGCCCCGCTCCTACAATGAGCAGTTCTTC. This translates into CSARGQGPRSYNEQFF.